The T cell receptor beta chain described here comes from a study of read filtering for tumor transcriptome and immune sequencing (dated by TCRdb to the early 2020s). Background for the entire study: The cohort consisted of around 18 male and approximately 14 female patients, with a mean age of 65.9 years and an age range of about 47 to 90. After DNase treatment, whole-transcriptome libraries were prepared using the TruSeq RNA Access Library Prep Kit. As a main aim, a read-filtering strategy for immune repertoire data was addressed, with the specific question being whether clonotypes supported by a single read should be removed. Using the same bone marrow samples, the study ran both targeted immune repertoire sequencing and bulk whole-transcriptome sequencing and then compared the TCR repertoires from each method. TCR-region mapped reads per sample ranged from about 4 to 10.27 million with IR-seq versus only roughly 85 to 1,300 with RNA-seq. By revised international staging, eight or nine patients were R-ISS I, under 20 were R-ISS II and 6 or 7 were R-ISS III. Points the paper makes about the study in general: In IR-seq, 80% to 85% of clonotypes but 3% to 4.5% of total reads were represented by single-read clonotypes, whereas in RNA-seq, around three quarters of clonotypes and approximately 45% of reads were represented by single-read clonotypes. The correlation between IR-seq and RNA-seq shared clonotype proportions rose when single-read clonotypes were removed. Compared with RNA-seq, IR-seq captured clonotypes at much greater depth and more reliably, and a smaller IR-seq throughput was enough to identify most of the shared clonotypes. The sorted CD138-negative fraction was not purified T cells but a mixed bone marrow immune population.

This clonotype was detected many times. Its antigen has not been determined. Base qualities are not recorded, but no much larger clone differs from it by a single base. The germline V gene yields SGHAT for CDR1 and FQNNGV for CDR2. V gives up 5 bases and J gives up 6 bases, and the segment between their germline ends measures 23 bases. CDR3 length: 17 amino acids, cysteine to phenylalanine. Here the CDR3 DNA is all that survives: 51 bases in frame from base 1. Bone marrow was sampled from every patient at the time of active disease. Ficoll-Hypaque density gradient centrifugation was used to isolate bone marrow mononuclear cells. CD138-negative cells were obtained by negative selection after labeling with CD138 magnetic microbeads on a MACS separator, removing myeloma plasma cells. Purity of the isolated cells was checked by flow cytometry on an Attune NxT using CD138 antibodies. Total RNA was extracted using TRIzol reagent and was quantified on a NanoDrop spectrophotometer. Paired RNA-seq and IR-seq were performed on the CD138-negative bone marrow sample of each patient.

TCR libraries were constructed from 350 to 400 ng RNA using the Immunoverse kit, and molecular barcoded adaptors covering alpha/delta and beta/gamma chains were employed. The same RNA used for transcriptome sequencing was used for TCR library preparation. TCR libraries were sequenced on an Illumina HiSeq 4000 with 2 x 150 cycles. From the authors' description of their analysis: Using MiXCR, which included quality filtering and error correction, TCR reads were aligned to human V, D, J and C references and then assembled into CDR3 clonotypes. Clonotype counts and gene usage diversity were analyzed with the tcR package in R. For inspection of raw mapping reads, RNA-seq reads were mapped by STAR aligner version 2.5.3a onto GRCh37 of the human genome. To test the effect of sequencing depth on detected clonotypes, IR-seq fastq files were randomly downsampled using Seqtk 1.3. TCRdb reanalyzed the raw reads on its own, using fastp at Q25 for trimming and MiXCR for clone calling, and kept in-frame beta chains. All rows with the same CDR3 protein become a single entry with the most common DNA and genes. V and J calls and clone size were set by TCRdb, not the authors. Across this sample there are approximately 37,000 distinct CDR3 sequences, with 12% to 15% seen only once. Of the sample, 18% is held by the ten largest clones.

The origin of this receptor is a donor aged 40 or over with multiple myeloma. The chain couples TRBV11-2 to TRBJ2-1; the D gene is perhaps TRBD2, from 7 matching bases. The sequenced material came from a population of CD138-negative cells sorted from bone marrow. What the cell subset or site label conveys for this sample: bone marrow mononuclear cells depleted of CD138+ plasma/myeloma cells by negative magnetic selection. The nucleotide sequence reads as follows: TGTGCCAGCAGCACCAGGCCCCAACGGGGGGCGCTCAATGAGCAGTTCTTC. Translated, it gives CASSTRPQRGALNEQFF.